The 32 T cell receptor beta chains in this list originate from one sample, sequenced in a study of T cell clonotyping in hematopoietic cell transplantation. Method: immunoSEQ multiplex PCR; TCRdb's copy keeps in-frame clones and lacks some. This sample carries some 15,000 clones, about four fifths of them seen once, and the ten largest clones take approximately 5%. Sequenced material: PBMCs, taken 100 days after allogeneic stem cell transplant. The receptors shown here come from a female patient in her forties who had an allogeneic stem cell transplant from a related donor, so T cells may come from the graft donor. Some clones in this sample may be carry-over from other donors' samples.

This sequence joins TRBV5-1 and TRBJ2-3; maybe TRBD2 (6 bases). Trimming removed 0 bases from V and 1 base from J, with 15 bases in between. The CDR3 sequence is 17 residues long. CDR1 and CDR2 (germline): SGHRS, YFSETQ. The CDR3 loop is CASSLAQRASGTDTQYF. The CDR3 DNA reads TGCGCCAGCAGCTTGGCCCAACGGGCTAGCGGCACAGATACGCAGTATTTT.

The rearrangement joins TRBV5-6 to TRBJ1-6; D is undetermined. The germline V and J ends were trimmed by 4 bases and 6 bases, with 17 bases remaining between them. Per germline, CDR1 SGHDT and CDR2 YYEEEE. The CDR3 runs 16 residues. In nucleotides, the CDR3 is TGTGCCAGCAGCCCATCCGTCAGGAGAGGTAATTCACCCCTCCACTTT. Amino acid sequence: CASSPSVRRGNSPLHF.

The V call is TRBV29-1, the J call TRBJ2-7; TRBD1 matches 10 bases. Trimming removed 6 bases from V and 4 bases from J; junction bases left unmatched: 6. The CDR3 length is 13 residues. Germline assignment: CDR1 SQVTM and CDR2 ANQGSEA. For the CDR3, the DNA is TGCAGCGTACCGGGACAGGGGTTTTACGAGCAGTACTTC. Its protein product is CSVPGQGFYEQYF.

The rearrangement uses TRBV5-1 and TRBJ1-2, with D uncertain. V lost 7 bases and J 5 bases, leaving 12 bases between the germline ends. Germline V gene data show CDR1 as SGHRS and CDR2 as YFSETQ. The CDR3 consists of 12 residues. For the CDR3, the DNA is TGCGCCAGCTTTAATCCCCTGTATGGCTACACCTTC. Translating gives CASFNPLYGYTF.

The V gene is TRBV4-1, the J gene TRBJ2-5; no reliable D call. Germline assignment: CDR1 MGHRA and CDR2 YSYEKL. This CDR3 has 11 amino acids. Trimming stripped 0 bases from V and 8 bases from J, with 4 bases between. CDR3 nucleotide sequence: TGCGCCAGCAGCCAAGAGTATACCCAGTACTTC. Amino acid sequence: CASSQEYTQYF.

This clone came up a few times. This sequence joins TRBV4-2 and TRBJ2-1; tentative D call: TRBD1 (5 bases). The CDR3 runs to 13 residues. Trimming stripped 1 base from V and 6 bases from J, with 7 bases between. Germline CDR1 reads LGHNA; CDR2 reads YNFKEQ. This chain's CDR3 is CASSQVRGNEQFF. In DNA, the CDR3 is TGTGCCAGCAGCCAAGTAAGGGGCAATGAGCAGTTCTTC.

The chain employs TRBV2 and TRBJ2-7; D remains unclear. Germline V gene data show CDR1 as SNHLY and CDR2 as FYNNEI. This CDR3 is built from 13 residues. V was trimmed by 3 bases and J by 2 bases, leaving 8 bases between them. This chain's CDR3 is CASSDARTYEQYF. The CDR3 DNA reads as TGTGCCAGCAGTGATGCTAGAACCTACGAGCAGTACTTC. The full variable domain, in which reference TRBV2 and TRBJ2-7 provide the parts outside the CDR3, is EPEVTQTPSHQVTQMGQEVILRCVPISNHLYFYWYRQILGQKVEFLVSFYNNEISEKSEIFDDQFSVERPDGSNFTLKIRSTKLEDSAMYFCASSDARTYEQYFGPGTRLTVT.

The genes are TRBV19 and TRBJ2-7, with D uncertain. Trimming shortened V by 6 bases and J by 4 bases, and 13 bases separated the two germline ends. This CDR3 is 13 amino acids long. Germline V gene sequence: CDR1 LNHDA, CDR2 SQIVND (reference sequence). The CDR3 coding sequence is TGTGCCAGTAGAGACCTCGCCTCTTACGAGCAGTACTTC. It encodes CASRDLASYEQYF. The variable domain in full, completed from reference TRBV19 and TRBJ2-7, reads DGGITQSPKYLFRKEGQNVTLSCEQNLNHDAMYWYRQDPGQGLRLIYYSQIVNDFQKGDIAEGYSVSREKKESFPLTVTSAQKNPTAFYLCASRDLASYEQYFGPGTRLTVT.

Only a few counts were recorded for this clone. J is TRBJ1-1 and V is TRBV9; D remains unclear. Germline CDR1 and CDR2: SGDLS and YYNGEE. This CDR3 spans 15 amino acids. V shed 4 bases and J shed 1 base, with 14 bases lying between them. This CDR3 is CASSPPPWGNTEAFF. CDR3 coding DNA: TGTGCCAGCAGCCCCCCTCCGTGGGGGAACACTGAAGCTTTCTTT.

The chain joins TRBV25-1 to TRBJ1-4; D remains ambiguous. The CDR3 contains 13 residues. Germline CDR1 MGHDK, CDR2 SYGVNS. With 8 bases removed from V and 0 bases from J, the gap between germline ends came to 7 bases. CDR3 in amino acids: CASRRSTNEKLFF. CDR3 sequence (DNA): TGTGCCAGCCGCCGATCAACTAATGAAAAACTGTTTTTT.

This clone was counted a few times. The chain carries TRBV19 and TRBJ2-3; 7 nucleotides line up with TRBD2. This CDR3 is built from 15 residues. V lost 7 bases to trimming and J lost 4 bases; unmatched junction nucleotides: 11. Germline V lookup: CDR1 LNHDA, CDR2 SQIVND (reference sequence). The CDR3 is CASTPAGVRADTQYF. The CDR3 DNA is TGTGCCAGTACCCCCGCGGGAGTTAGGGCAGATACGCAGTATTTT.

This clone appeared a single time. The rearrangement links TRBV6-5 to TRBJ1-2; TRBD1 might be the D (5 bases). Trimming pared 3 bases from V and 5 bases from J, leaving 7 bases between. The CDR3 contains 12 residues. From germline, CDR1 is MNHEY and CDR2 SVGAGI. CDR3: CASSYRGYGYTF. The CDR3 nucleotides are TGTGCCAGCAGTTATAGGGGTTATGGCTACACCTTC.

The gene calls are TRBV30 and TRBJ1-6; D is undetermined. Germline V gives CDR1 GTSNPN, CDR2 SVGIG (reference sequence). V shed 3 bases and J shed 10 bases, with 16 bases lying between them. The CDR3 has 14 amino acids. The CDR3 nucleotides are TGTGCCTGGAGGAGAATGGGTTTAACCTCACCCCTCCACTTT. It yields the protein CAWRRMGLTSPLHF.

The V gene is TRBV11-3, the J gene TRBJ2-3, with D possibly TRBD2 on 6 matching bases. Per germline, CDR1 SGHNT and CDR2 YENEEA. V was trimmed by 5 bases and J by 2 bases, leaving 11 bases between them. This CDR3 has 14 residues. CDR3 region: CASSAGRTTDTQYF. Written as DNA, the CDR3 is TGTGCCAGCAGCGCGGGACGGACCACAGATACGCAGTATTTT.

CDR3 in amino acids: CASRAGGMNTEAFF. The CDR3 bases are TGTGCCAGTAGGGCAGGGGGGATGAACACTGAAGCTTTCTTT. The V call is TRBV2, the J call TRBJ1-1, with 7 bases matching TRBD1. The CDR3 loop spans 14 amino acids. Germline CDR1 SNHLY, CDR2 FYNNEI. V trimming: 9 bases; J trimming: 0 bases; junction bases outside the gene matches: 7. The whole variable domain, remainder taken from reference TRBV2 and TRBJ1-1, is EPEVTQTPSHQVTQMGQEVILRCVPISNHLYFYWYRQILGQKVEFLVSFYNNEISEKSEIFDDQFSVERPDGSNFTLKIRSTKLEDSAMYFCASRAGGMNTEAFFGQGTRLTVV.

V gene TRBV6-1 combines with J gene TRBJ1-5; D gene unclear. V was shortened by 5 bases and J by 7 bases, with 15 bases between the two germline ends. The CDR3 has 14 residues. Germline V CDR1 and CDR2: MNHNS, SASEGT. Here the CDR3 reads CASSRTGDGQPQHF. CDR3 nucleotide sequence: TGTGCCAGCAGTCGGACCGGAGATGGGCAGCCCCAGCATTTT.

This sequence joins TRBV2 and TRBJ1-2; 7 bases are a match to TRBD1. The CDR3 consists of 13 residues. After removal of 4 bases from V and 6 bases from J, the junction contained 5 bases not matched to a gene. Germline assignment: CDR1 SNHLY and CDR2 FYNNEI. The CDR3, as DNA: TGTGCCAGCAGTGTAACAGGGGCGGATGGCTACACCTTC. Protein: CASSVTGADGYTF. The full variable domain, in which reference TRBV2 and TRBJ1-2 provide the parts outside the CDR3, is EPEVTQTPSHQVTQMGQEVILRCVPISNHLYFYWYRQILGQKVEFLVSFYNNEISEKSEIFDDQFSVERPDGSNFTLKIRSTKLEDSAMYFCASSVTGADGYTFGSGTRLTVV.

This chain joins TRBV30 and TRBJ1-1, with 9 bases aligning to TRBD1. V dropped 2 bases and J dropped 6; count of bases not matched to a gene: 7. This CDR3 comprises 14 residues. Germline CDR1 is GTSNPN and CDR2 is SVGIG (reference sequence). The CDR3 DNA reads TGTGCCTGGAGTATGGACAGGGGTGAGCCTGAAGCTTTCTTT. It yields the protein CAWSMDRGEPEAFF.

The V call is TRBV5-1, the J call TRBJ1-2, with D uncertain. CDR1 is SGHRS and CDR2 is YFSETQ in the germline V gene. The CDR3 totals 12 residues. Between the trimmed V and J ends, which lost 3 bases and 4 bases, there was a span of 7 bases. The CDR3 DNA follows: TGCGCCAGCAGCTCGGAGGCCTATGGCTACACCTTC. Encoded protein: CASSSEAYGYTF.

This chain joins TRBV6-1 and TRBJ1-3, with D unresolved. From germline, CDR1 is MNHNS and CDR2 SASEGT. V was clipped by 1 base and J by 4 bases, with 8 bases between them. The CDR3 has 14 amino acids. The CDR3 here is CASSEGLPGNTIYF. The CDR3 coding sequence is TGTGCCAGCAGTGAAGGTCTGCCGGGAAACACCATATATTTT.

The rearrangement joins TRBV14 to TRBJ1-3; D is uncertain. The germline V gene encodes CDR1 SGHDN and CDR2 FVKESK. CDR3 size: 13 residues. The V end lost 5 bases, the J end lost 1 base, and 6 bases lay between the germline ends. The CDR3 reads CASSFGSGNTIYF. CDR3 DNA sequence: TGTGCCAGCAGCTTTGGATCTGGAAACACCATATATTTT.

By share, this clone ranks as medium-sized. Additional DNA sequences in this sample encode the identical CDR3. The chain carries TRBV27 and TRBJ1-3; D call uncertain. CDR1 and CDR2 from the germline V gene are MNHEY and SMNVEV (reference sequence). V was pared by 0 bases and J by 0 bases, with 6 bases between. There are 15 residues in the CDR3. The CDR3 DNA reads TGTGCCAGCAGTTTATCCGGGAGCTCTGGAAACACCATATATTTT. Translating it yields CASSLSGSSGNTIYF.

Relative to its sample, this clone is medium-sized (0.01 to 0.1%). V and J are TRBV9 and TRBJ1-5, with D uncertain. From germline, CDR1 is SGDLS and CDR2 YYNGEE. The ends were cut back, 0 bases at V and 3 bases at J, with 7 bases in the middle. The CDR3 extends over 14 amino acids. The CDR3 DNA sequence: TGTGCCAGCAGCGTAGGGGTTACCAATCAGCCCCAGCATTTT. This gives the protein CASSVGVTNQPQHF.

The chain employs TRBV19 and TRBJ2-3, with TRBD2 identical over 8 bases. With 3 bases clipped from V and 0 bases from J, the junction kept 2 bases outside the gene matches. Germline V CDR1 and CDR2: LNHDA, SQIVND (reference sequence). The CDR3 loop spans 15 amino acids. The CDR3: CASSIPSGSTDTQYF. The CDR3 DNA reads TGTGCCAGTAGTATTCCTAGCGGGAGCACAGATACGCAGTATTTT.

The genes are TRBV19 and TRBJ2-7; 9 bases align to TRBD1. Germline lookup yields CDR1 LNHDA and CDR2 SQIVND (reference sequence). The CDR3 consists of 14 residues. Trimming cost V 7 bases and J 6 bases; bases outside gene matches: 10. In DNA form, the CDR3 reads TGTGCCAGTACGACAGGGGGGGCGATTAGCGAGCAGTACTTC. It translates to CASTTGGAISEQYF.

The chain couples TRBV27 to TRBJ2-1; TRBD1 matches 8 bases. Per germline, CDR1 MNHEY and CDR2 SMNVEV (reference sequence). The length of the CDR3 is 16 residues. Trimming cost V 5 bases and J 8 bases; bases outside gene matches: 14. The CDR3 DNA follows: TGTGCCAGCAGTCGACGGACAGGGACAGCGGACTATGAGCAGTTCTTC. Its translation: CASSRRTGTADYEQFF.

This clone was recorded a few times. V is TRBV19 and J is TRBJ1-1, with D uncertain. V gave up 3 bases and J gave up 0 bases, with 8 bases separating them. The germline V gene has CDR1 LNHDA and CDR2 SQIVND (reference sequence). The CDR3 runs 14 residues. The CDR3 region is CASSMRQMNTEAFF. CDR3 nucleotides: TGTGCCAGTAGTATGAGGCAGATGAACACTGAAGCTTTCTTT.

The chain links TRBV27 to TRBJ2-7; D is ambiguous. CDR1 MNHEY and CDR2 SMNVEV come from the germline V gene (reference sequence). Trimming left V 6 bases short and J 0 bases short, with 6 bases between. This CDR3 is built from 12 residues. The chain's CDR3 is CASSDASYEQYF. DNA for the CDR3: TGTGCCAGCAGCGACGCCTCCTACGAGCAGTACTTC.

J is TRBJ2-7 and V is TRBV28, with TRBD2 matching over 10 bases. The ends lost 4 bases at V and 3 bases at J; junction bases unmatched: 9. The CDR3 contains 16 residues. Germline V gives CDR1 MDHEN, CDR2 SYDVKM. CDR3: CASSSVPSGRLYEQYF. The CDR3 nucleotides are TGTGCCAGCAGTTCCGTACCTAGCGGGAGACTCTACGAGCAGTACTTC.

The chain couples TRBV6-1 to TRBJ2-6; unclear D gene. Trimming took 4 bases from V and 0 from J, leaving 10 bases between them. The CDR3 sequence is 16 residues long. From germline, CDR1 is MNHNS and CDR2 SASEGT. As DNA, the CDR3 is TGTGCCAGCAGTGTTAGACTTACCTCTGGGGCCAACGTCCTGACTTTC. Translation: CASSVRLTSGANVLTF.

The rearrangement uses TRBV6-6 and TRBJ2-3; D tentatively reads TRBD1 or TRBD2 (5 bases each). Between the trimmed V and J ends, which lost 1 base and 6 bases, there was a span of 11 bases. This CDR3 comprises 14 residues. CDR1 and CDR2 from the germline V gene are MNHNY and SVGAGI (reference sequence). CDR3 DNA sequence: TGTGCCAGCAGTTACTGGCAGGGAGCCGATACGCAGTATTTT. It specifies CASSYWQGADTQYF.

In its sample, this clone was seen a few times. The chain is built from TRBV4-3 and TRBJ1-1; D is uncertain. The CDR3 totals 16 residues. V was trimmed by 3 bases and J by 0 bases, leaving 14 bases between them. Looked up from germline, CDR1 is LGHNA and CDR2 is YSLEER. As DNA, the CDR3 is TGCGCCAGCAGCCAGTTGGGCACCCACTTGAACACTGAAGCTTTCTTT. Translation gives CASSQLGTHLNTEAFF.